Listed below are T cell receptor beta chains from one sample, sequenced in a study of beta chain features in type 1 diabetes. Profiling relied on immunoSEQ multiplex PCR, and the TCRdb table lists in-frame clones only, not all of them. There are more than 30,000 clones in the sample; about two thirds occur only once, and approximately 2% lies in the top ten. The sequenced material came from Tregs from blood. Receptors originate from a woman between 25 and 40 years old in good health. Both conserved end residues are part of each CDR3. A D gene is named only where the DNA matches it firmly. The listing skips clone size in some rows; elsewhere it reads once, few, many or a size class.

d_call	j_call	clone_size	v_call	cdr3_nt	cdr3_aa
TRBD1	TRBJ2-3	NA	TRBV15	TGTGCCACCAGCAGTGACAGGGTCACAGATACGCAGTATTTT	CATSSDRVTDTQYF
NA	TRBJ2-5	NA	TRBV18	TGTGCCAGCTCAGTCTCGGGAGCAGAGACCCAGTACTTC	CASSVSGAETQYF
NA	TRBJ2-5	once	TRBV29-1	TGCAGCGTTGGAAAGCGGGTCCGCGGAGAGACCCAGTACTTC	CSVGKRVRGETQYF
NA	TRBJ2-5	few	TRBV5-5	TGTGCCAGCAGCTTCGGTAACGGGAGACTAGTAATCGTTCAGGGGGCCCAGTACTTC	CASSFGNGRLVIVQGAQYF
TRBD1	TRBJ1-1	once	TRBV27	TGTGCCAGCAGCCGACAGGGGTCTTACACTGAAGCTTTCTTT	CASSRQGSYTEAFF
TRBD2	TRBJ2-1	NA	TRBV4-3	TGCGCCAGCAGCCAAGGACTAGCGGCCCTCTACAATGAGCAGTTCTTC	CASSQGLAALYNEQFF
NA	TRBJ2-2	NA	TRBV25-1	TGTGCCAGCAGTACTCGCCTAGGACAAACCGGGGAGCTGTTTTTT	CASSTRLGQTGELFF
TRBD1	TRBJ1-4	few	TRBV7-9	TGTGCCAGCAGCCCGGACAGGGCTAATGAAAAACTGTTTTTT	CASSPDRANEKLFF
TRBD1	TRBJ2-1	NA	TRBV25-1	TGTGCCAGCAGTGGGGCTCCTGGGACAGGGCTTTACAATGAGCAGTTCTTC	CASSGAPGTGLYNEQFF
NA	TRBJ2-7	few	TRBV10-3	TGTGCCATCAGTGAGTCGGCCGTCTACGAGCAGTACTTC	CAISESAVYEQYF
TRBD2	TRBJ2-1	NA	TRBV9	TGTGCCAGCAGCGTACAAGCGGGAGCTTACAATGAGCAGTTCTTC	CASSVQAGAYNEQFF
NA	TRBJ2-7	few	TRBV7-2	TGTGCCAGCAGCTTTTCCCTCTACGAGCAGTACTTC	CASSFSLYEQYF
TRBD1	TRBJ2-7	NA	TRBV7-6	TGTGCCAGCAGCTTAGGGACAGGGCTGTACGAGCAGTACTTC	CASSLGTGLYEQYF
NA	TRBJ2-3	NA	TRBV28	TGTGCCAGCAGTTTCAGTGCCGCTACGCAGTATTTT	CASSFSAATQYF
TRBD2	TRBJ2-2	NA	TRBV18	TGTGCCAGCTCACCGGCTAGCGGATCTAACACCGGGGAGCTGTTTTTT	CASSPASGSNTGELFF
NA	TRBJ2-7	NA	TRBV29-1	TGCAGCGTTGTTAAGTTGGACACCGGATACTACGAGCAGTACTTC	CSVVKLDTGYYEQYF
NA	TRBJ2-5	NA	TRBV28	TGTGCCAGCAGTAACACAGTTGAGCAGTACTTC	CASSNTVEQYF